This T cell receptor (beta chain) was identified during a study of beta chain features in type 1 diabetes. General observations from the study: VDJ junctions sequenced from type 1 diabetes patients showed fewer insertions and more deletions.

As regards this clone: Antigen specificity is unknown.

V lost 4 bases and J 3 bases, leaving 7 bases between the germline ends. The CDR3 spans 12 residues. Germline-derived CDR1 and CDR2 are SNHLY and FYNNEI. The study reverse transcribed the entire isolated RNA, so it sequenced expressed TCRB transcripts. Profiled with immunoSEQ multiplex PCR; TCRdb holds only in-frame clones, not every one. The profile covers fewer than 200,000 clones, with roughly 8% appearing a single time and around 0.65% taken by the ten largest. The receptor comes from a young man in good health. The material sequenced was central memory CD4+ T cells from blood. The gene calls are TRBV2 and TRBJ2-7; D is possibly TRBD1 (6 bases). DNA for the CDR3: TGTGCCAGCAGTGCAGGGGACTACGAGCAGTACTTC. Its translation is CASSAGDYEQYF.